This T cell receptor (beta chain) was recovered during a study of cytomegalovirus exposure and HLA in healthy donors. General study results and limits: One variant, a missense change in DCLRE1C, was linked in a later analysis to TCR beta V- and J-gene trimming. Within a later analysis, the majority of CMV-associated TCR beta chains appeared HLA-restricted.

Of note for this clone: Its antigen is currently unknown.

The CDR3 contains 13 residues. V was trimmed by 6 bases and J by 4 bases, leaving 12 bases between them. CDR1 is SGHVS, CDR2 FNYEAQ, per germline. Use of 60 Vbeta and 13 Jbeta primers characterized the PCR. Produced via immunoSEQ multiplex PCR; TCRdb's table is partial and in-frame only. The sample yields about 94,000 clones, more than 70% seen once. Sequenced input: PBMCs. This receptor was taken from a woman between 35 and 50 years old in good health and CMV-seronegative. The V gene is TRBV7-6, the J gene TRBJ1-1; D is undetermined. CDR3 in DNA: TGTGCCAGCAGGGCAGGATTAGGCACTGAAGCTTTCTTT. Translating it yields CASRAGLGTEAFF.